This T cell receptor beta chain emerged from a study of blood T cell repertoires in COVID-19. Using immunoSEQ multiplex PCR, the repertoire was profiled, and TCRdb retains in-frame clones only, with some absent. This sample has around 220,000 clones, with about 81% found just once. Germline V lookup: CDR1 LNHDA, CDR2 SQIVND (reference sequence). Between the trimmed V and J ends, which lost 5 bases and 7 bases, there was a span of 12 bases. This CDR3 is 13 amino acids long. The material sequenced was peripheral blood. The chain uses TRBV19 and TRBJ1-5; D is perhaps TRBD1 (6 bases). This TCR was sampled from a woman of 80 years or more with COVID-19, enrolled during active disease. The CDR3 DNA sequence: TGTGCCAGTAGTCCTACAGACAGGCAGCCCCAGCATTTT. This codes for CASSPTDRQPQHF.